Listed here are 17 T cell receptor beta chains from one sample, sequenced in a study of OX40 agonist ivuxolimab in advanced cancers. This table comes from immunoSEQ multiplex PCR, and its TCRdb copy is limited to in-frame clones, with some not included. The data show around 50,000 clones, approximately 90% seen once. The sequences come from CD4+ or CD8+ T cells sorted from blood, collected in a trial of the OX40 agonist ivuxolimab. The receptors shown here come from an adult with an advanced solid tumor such as melanoma, head and neck, liver or kidney cancer.

CDR3 DNA sequence: TGTGCCAGCAGGGAGGGACAGGGAGACGAGCAGTACTTC. Translation: CASREGQGDEQYF. V usage is TRBV6-5 and J usage is TRBJ2-7, with 9 positions matching TRBD1. This CDR3 contains 13 residues. In germline, CDR1 is MNHEY, CDR2 SVGAGI. J lost 5 bases, V lost 6 bases, and 5 bases had no gene match.

The chain links TRBV11-2 to TRBJ2-1; 8 bases are shared with TRBD1. The CDR3 contains 16 residues. The V and J ends lost 4 bases and 2 bases, in that order; junction bases with no gene match: 7. CDR1 and CDR2 from the germline V gene are SGHAT and FQNNGV. The CDR3 spells CASSYGTGEAYNEQFF. As DNA, the CDR3 is TGTGCCAGCAGCTACGGGACAGGAGAGGCCTACAATGAGCAGTTCTTC.

The CDR3: CATADFNTGELFF. The CDR3 DNA follows: TGTGCCACCGCGGACTTTAACACCGGGGAGCTGTTTTTT. The J gene is TRBJ2-2, the V gene TRBV19; a weak D match, TRBD2 (5 bases). With 10 bases removed from V and 2 bases from J, the gap between germline ends came to 11 bases. CDR1 is LNHDA, CDR2 SQIVND, per germline (reference sequence). The CDR3 spans 13 residues.

The chain combines TRBV9 with TRBJ2-3, with D unresolved. The CDR3 covers 14 residues. The germline gives CDR1 SGDLS, CDR2 YYNGEE. Deletions cut 0 bases from V and 0 bases from J, with 5 bases between. The DNA of the CDR3 is TGTGCCAGCAGCGTAGAGGGTAGCACAGATACGCAGTATTTT. Translation gives CASSVEGSTDTQYF.

The J gene is TRBJ2-3, the V gene TRBV4-1, with 12 bases fitting TRBD2. Germline CDR1 reads MGHRA; CDR2 reads YSYEKL. V lost 4 bases, J lost 0 bases, and 11 bases stayed unmatched. The CDR3 has 19 residues. The CDR3: CASSPLAGGPNISTDTQYF. DNA for the CDR3: TGCGCCAGCAGCCCTCTAGCGGGGGGGCCGAATATTAGCACAGATACGCAGTATTTT.

This clone was observed a handful of times. V is TRBV2 and J is TRBJ2-7; the D gene is possibly TRBD1 (6 bases). Germline loops: CDR1 SNHLY, CDR2 FYNNEI. There are 15 residues in the CDR3. V lost 4 bases, J lost 2 bases, and 15 bases lay in between. CDR3 bases: TGTGCCAGCAGTGGACGGTACAGGGAACCCTACGAGCAGTACTTC. Encoded protein: CASSGRYREPYEQYF. The full variable domain, completed using reference TRBV2 and TRBJ2-7, is EPEVTQTPSHQVTQMGQEVILRCVPISNHLYFYWYRQILGQKVEFLVSFYNNEISEKSEIFDDQFSVERPDGSNFTLKIRSTKLEDSAMYFCASSGRYREPYEQYFGPGTRLTVT.

The chain combines TRBV28 with TRBJ2-7; a possible D gene is TRBD2 (5 bases). The CDR3 totals 14 residues. Deletions cut 7 bases from V and 0 bases from J, with 13 bases between. In germline, CDR1 is MDHEN, CDR2 SYDVKM. CDR3 DNA sequence: TGTGCCAGCATCGATAGCGCTGTCTCCTACGAGCAGTACTTC. Its translation: CASIDSAVSYEQYF.

The chain combines TRBV15 with TRBJ2-1, with D perhaps given as TRBD1 or TRBD2 (5 bases each). The germline CDR1 and CDR2 sequences are LNHNV and YYDKDF (reference sequence). The CDR3 is 16 residues long. Trimming cost V 4 bases and J 2 bases, with 15 bases left between them. CDR3 sequence reads: CATSTGRLGPYNEQFF. The CDR3 coding sequence is TGTGCCACCAGCACGGGACGTCTGGGACCCTACAATGAGCAGTTCTTC.

The V call is TRBV27, the J call TRBJ2-1, with a tentative D call TRBD1 (5 bases). This CDR3 region has 16 residues. Germline V gives CDR1 MNHEY, CDR2 SMNVEV (reference sequence). Trimming took off 3 bases at V and 0 bases at J, with 12 bases between the two ends. CDR3 in DNA: TGTGCCAGCAGTTTCGCTCCAGGGTCCTCCTACAATGAGCAGTTCTTC. It codes for CASSFAPGSSYNEQFF.

The rearrangement uses TRBV7-7 and TRBJ2-5; TRBD2 agrees at 9 bases. Germline CDR1 reads SSHAT; CDR2 reads FNYEAQ (reference sequence). V trimming: 1 base; J trimming: 1 base; junction bases outside the gene matches: 7. This CDR3 comprises 17 residues. The CDR3 DNA is TGTGCCAGCAGCTTAGGAAGGGCGGGGGGGATCCAAGAGACCCAGTACTTC. The encoded protein is CASSLGRAGGIQETQYF.

The rearrangement uses TRBV10-2 and TRBJ2-7; D is uncertain. V lost 3 bases, J lost 1 base, and 16 bases lay in between. The CDR3 contains 16 residues. Germline CDR1 WSHSY, CDR2 SAAADI. As DNA, the CDR3 is TGCGCCAGCAGTGACCTCAACGGTTTGGTTTCCTACGAGCAGTACTTC. Residues: CASSDLNGLVSYEQYF.

The gene calls are TRBV6-6 and TRBJ1-5; a weak D match, TRBD1 (6 bases). There are 15 residues in the CDR3. V was shortened by 0 bases and J by 8 bases, with 14 bases between the two germline ends. Germline CDR1 MNHNY, CDR2 SVGAGI (reference sequence). CDR3 nucleotide sequence: TGTGCCAGCAGTTACTCAACAGGGAGGTTAGAGCCCCAGCATTTT. Translating it yields CASSYSTGRLEPQHF.

The gene calls are TRBV4-1 and TRBJ2-7, with TRBD2 identical over 7 bases. The V gene's germline CDR1 is MGHRA and CDR2 YSYEKL. The trim removed 4 bases at V and 4 bases at J, leaving 1 base unmatched. The CDR3 totals 12 residues. The CDR3 protein is CASSPRGYEQYF. DNA for the CDR3: TGCGCCAGCAGCCCGCGGGGGTACGAGCAGTACTTC.

The rearrangement joins TRBV4-1 to TRBJ1-1; D not certain. Trimming took off 0 bases at V and 11 bases at J, with 10 bases between the two ends. Germline CDR1 reads MGHRA; CDR2 reads YSYEKL. The CDR3 is made up of 12 amino acids. The CDR3, as DNA: TGCGCCAGCAGCCAAGATGGGGTGAGTGCTTTCTTT. It is translated as CASSQDGVSAFF.

The V and J genes are TRBV6-5 and TRBJ2-5; D may be TRBD1 (6 bases). This CDR3 is built from 13 residues. Germline CDR1 MNHEY, CDR2 SVGAGI. The V gene lost 9 bases and the J gene lost 2 bases, with 13 bases spanning the gap. The CDR3 bases are TGTGCCAGTACTGCACAGGGTCAAGAGACCCAGTACTTC. Its protein product is CASTAQGQETQYF.

The J gene is TRBJ1-1, the V gene TRBV29-1; 9 bases map to TRBD1. From germline, CDR1 is SQVTM and CDR2 ANQGSEA. The CDR3 loop spans 10 amino acids. Unmatched junction bases numbered 3, after V lost 5 bases and J lost 11 bases. CDR3 sequence (DNA): TGCAGCGTTTTCGACAGGGGGGCTTTCTTT. The encoded protein is CSVFDRGAFF.

This clone was seen only once. The chain has TRBV29-1 and TRBJ2-7; TRBD1 matches 10 bases. CDR1 and CDR2 (germline): SQVTM, ANQGSEA. The CDR3 is made up of 12 amino acids. Unmatched junction bases numbered 3, after V lost 7 bases and J lost 3 bases. The CDR3 reads CSAWDRGYEQYF. In DNA, the CDR3 is TGCAGCGCATGGGACAGGGGCTACGAGCAGTACTTC.